This TCR beta chain was observed in a study of T cells after yellow fever vaccination. Whole-study context: SMART-Seq v4 Ultra Low Input served to prepare low-cell-number fractions.

V lost 0 bases and J 0 bases, leaving 5 bases between the germline ends. There are 14 residues in the CDR3. CDR1 MNHEY and CDR2 SMNVEV come from the germline V gene (reference sequence). Template switching with 5'RACE generated the TCR cDNA and added a universal primer site and UMIs. A single record per CDR3 protein comes from TCRdb applying MiXCR to the 5' RACE reads. The data hold over 300,000 distinct CDR3 sequences, with around 7% observed a single time. In its sample, this clonotype was seen many times. The chain carries TRBV27 and TRBJ1-1; D unclear. The receptor was isolated from a man aged 18 to 29 who received the YFV17D yellow fever vaccine. Sequenced here: PBMCs, sampled 45 days after the first yellow fever vaccination. The CDR3 loop reads CASSLSGMNTEAFF. The CDR3 bases are TGTGCCAGCAGTTTATCGGGGATGAACACTGAAGCTTTCTTT.